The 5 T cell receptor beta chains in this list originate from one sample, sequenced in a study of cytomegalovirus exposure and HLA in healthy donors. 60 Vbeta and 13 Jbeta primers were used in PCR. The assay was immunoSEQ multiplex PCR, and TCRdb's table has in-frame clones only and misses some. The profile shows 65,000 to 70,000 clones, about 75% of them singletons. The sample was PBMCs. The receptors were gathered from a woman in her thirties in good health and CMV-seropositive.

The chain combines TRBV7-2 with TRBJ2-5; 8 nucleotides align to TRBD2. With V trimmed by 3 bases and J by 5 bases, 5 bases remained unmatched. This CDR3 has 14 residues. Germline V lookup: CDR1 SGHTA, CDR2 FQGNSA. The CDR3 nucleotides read TGTGCCAGCAGCTTCTCTAGCGGGTCCGAGACCCAGTACTTC. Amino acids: CASSFSSGSETQYF. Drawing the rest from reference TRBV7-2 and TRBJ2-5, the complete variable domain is GAGVSQSPSNKVTEKGKDVELRCDPISGHTALYWYRQSLGQGLEFLIYFQGNSAPDKSGLPSDRFSAERTGGSVSTLTIQRTQQEDSAVYLCASSFSSGSETQYFGPGTRLLVL.

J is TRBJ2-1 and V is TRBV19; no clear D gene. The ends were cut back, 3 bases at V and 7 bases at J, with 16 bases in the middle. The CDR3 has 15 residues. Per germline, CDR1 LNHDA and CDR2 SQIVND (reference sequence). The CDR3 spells CASSIKRRRANEQFF. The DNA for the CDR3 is TGTGCCAGTAGTATTAAAAGGAGACGAGCAAATGAGCAGTTCTTC.

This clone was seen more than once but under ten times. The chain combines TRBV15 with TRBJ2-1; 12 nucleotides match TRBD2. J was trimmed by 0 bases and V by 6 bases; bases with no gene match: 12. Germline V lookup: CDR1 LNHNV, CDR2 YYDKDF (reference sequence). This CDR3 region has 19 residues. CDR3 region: CATRAGTATSGSSYNEQFF. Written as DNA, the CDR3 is TGTGCCACCAGGGCCGGGACAGCGACTAGCGGGAGCTCCTACAATGAGCAGTTCTTC.

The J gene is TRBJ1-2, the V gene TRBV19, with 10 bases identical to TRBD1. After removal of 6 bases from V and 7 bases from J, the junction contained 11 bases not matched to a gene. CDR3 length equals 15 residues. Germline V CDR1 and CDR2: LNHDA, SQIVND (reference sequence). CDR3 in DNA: TGTGCCAGTAGACCGACCGGGACAGGGGATTGTGGCTACACCTTC. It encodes CASRPTGTGDCGYTF.

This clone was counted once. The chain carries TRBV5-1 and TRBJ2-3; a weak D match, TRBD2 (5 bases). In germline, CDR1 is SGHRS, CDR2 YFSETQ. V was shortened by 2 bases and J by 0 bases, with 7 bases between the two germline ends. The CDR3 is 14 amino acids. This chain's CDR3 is CASSFGLSTDTQYF. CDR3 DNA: TGCGCCAGCAGCTTCGGACTTAGCACAGATACGCAGTATTTT.